The clone carrying this T cell receptor (beta chain) has ten or more counts. Each CDR3 protein gets one entry after TCRdb re-called the RACE reads with MiXCR. The data hold approximately 90,000 distinct CDR3 sequences, with about 8.8% observed a single time. Germline V gives CDR1 LGHNA, CDR2 YNFKEQ. This CDR3 has 17 amino acids. Trimming took 7 bases from V and 0 from J; bases not matched to a gene: 12. These data belong to a study of human T cells and chemical hapten exposure. Time point specified: healthy volunteer bleed at 2 weeks. Unfractionated whole blood yielded the extracted total RNA. The chain employs TRBV4-2 and TRBJ1-2, with 9 positions matching TRBD1. Source material: whole blood. This TCR was sampled from a female donor in good health. Some clones in this sample may be carry-over from other donors' samples. In nucleotides, the CDR3 is TGTGCCAGCACATCCGGGACAGGGCCCATCTCTAACTATGGCTACACCTTC. It codes for CASTSGTGPISNYGYTF.